The 27 T cell receptor beta chains given below trace back to one sample, sequenced in a study of T cell changes during pregnancy in multiple sclerosis. Only in-frame clones appear in the TCRdb table, and some are missing; sequencing was by immunoSEQ multiplex PCR. The repertoire consists of 46,000 or so clones, with just under 95% occurring once and the leading ten covering 3.5% to 5%. The specimen comprised CD8+ T cells from peripheral blood mononuclear cells, sampled after pregnancy. The receptor source for this set is a female donor with multiple sclerosis, enrolled in a pregnancy study.

This clone showed up just once. The CDR3: CASRGNGESGELFF. The CDR3 region has the DNA TGTGCCAGCAGAGGTAACGGGGAGAGCGGGGAGCTGTTTTTT. The rearrangement joins TRBV4-2 to TRBJ2-2, with a tentative D call TRBD2 (5 bases). CDR3 length: 14 amino acids. Germline-derived CDR1 and CDR2 are LGHNA and YNFKEQ. Trimming left V 6 bases short and J 7 bases short, with 15 bases between.

V gene TRBV4-1 combines with J gene TRBJ1-3, with a tentative D call TRBD1 (6 bases). V lost 3 bases and J 0 bases, leaving 12 bases between the germline ends. The CDR3 covers 16 residues. CDR1 MGHRA and CDR2 YSYEKL come from the germline V gene. The CDR3 sequence is CASSQGATGSGNTIYF. The CDR3 nucleotides read TGCGCCAGCAGCCAGGGGGCCACCGGCTCTGGAAACACCATATATTTT.

The V gene is TRBV10-3, the J gene TRBJ1-2, with D tentatively TRBD1 (5 bases). The germline V gene has CDR1 ENHRY and CDR2 SYGVKD. V shed 10 bases and J shed 4 bases, with 16 bases lying between them. This CDR3 has 13 residues. The CDR3 reads CATQGEGPYGYTF. The CDR3 DNA is TGTGCCACGCAAGGGGAGGGTCCCTATGGCTACACCTTC.

V usage is TRBV4-3 and J usage is TRBJ1-1; TRBD1 is a possible D gene (5 bases). Trimming took 4 bases from V and 6 from J, leaving 9 bases between them. This CDR3 has 12 amino acids. CDR1 is LGHNA and CDR2 is YSLEER in the germline V gene. This CDR3 reads CASSPGHSEAFF. CDR3 DNA sequence: TGCGCCAGCAGCCCTGGACACTCTGAAGCTTTCTTT.

This chain joins TRBV4-3 and TRBJ2-1, with 10 bases matching TRBD2. CDR3 length equals 17 residues. After removal of 1 base from V and 4 bases from J, the junction contained 7 bases not matched to a gene. Germline V gene data show CDR1 as LGHNA and CDR2 as YSLEER. DNA of the CDR3: TGCGCCAGCAGCCAAGTTAGCGGGGGGCCATCATACAATGAGCAGTTCTTC. It codes for CASSQVSGGPSYNEQFF.

The chain links TRBV5-1 to TRBJ2-3; tentatively, D is TRBD2 (5 bases). The CDR3 totals 12 residues. Germline V gene lookup returns CDR1 SGHRS and CDR2 YFSETQ. Deletions cut 4 bases from V and 5 bases from J, with 8 bases between. CDR3 in amino acids: CASSPEGDTQYF. The CDR3 region has the DNA TGCGCCAGCAGCCCCGAGGGAGATACGCAGTATTTT.

CDR3 DNA: TGTGCCAGCAGTTTATACCCTCTAACTCTGAATTCACCCCTCCACTTT. Amino acids: CASSLYPLTLNSPLHF. The J gene is TRBJ1-6, the V gene TRBV27; D is uncertain. CDR3 length equals 16 residues. Trimming removed 1 base at V and 7 bases at J, with 14 bases between. The germline CDR1 and CDR2 sequences are MNHEY and SMNVEV (reference sequence).

This clone has more than one count but fewer than ten. This sequence joins TRBV7-2 and TRBJ2-3; 8 bases map to TRBD2. The ends lost 5 bases at V and 6 bases at J; junction bases unmatched: 13. Germline CDR1 and CDR2: SGHTA and FQGNSA. This CDR3 is 16 amino acids long. CDR3 DNA: TGTGCCAGCAGCCCCCAGCGGGGGCGGTCCGACGATACGCAGTATTTT. This codes for CASSPQRGRSDDTQYF. The variable domain in full, completed from reference TRBV7-2 and TRBJ2-3, reads GAGVSQSPSNKVTEKGKDVELRCDPISGHTALYWYRQSLGQGLEFLIYFQGNSAPDKSGLPSDRFSAERTGGSVSTLTIQRTQQEDSAVYLCASSPQRGRSDDTQYFGPGTRLTVL.

The chain carries TRBV29-1 and TRBJ1-2; 8 nucleotides line up with TRBD1. Germline CDR1 and CDR2: SQVTM and ANQGSEA. The CDR3 is 16 residues long. The J segment lost 5 bases and the V segment lost 2 bases, leaving 13 bases of the junction unmatched. CDR3 residues: CSVETPGQGVIYGYTF. The DNA of the CDR3 is TGCAGCGTTGAAACCCCTGGACAGGGAGTGATTTATGGCTACACCTTC.

The V gene is TRBV13, the J gene TRBJ1-2; 8 bases line up with TRBD1. CDR3 length equals 15 residues. Losses at the gene ends were 5 bases for V and 3 bases for J; bases not matched to a gene: 8. Germline CDR1 PRHDT, CDR2 FYEKMQ (reference sequence). In nucleotides, the CDR3 is TGTGCCAGCAGCCATGGGACAGGATCATACTATGGCTACACCTTC. Its protein is CASSHGTGSYYGYTF.

This chain uses TRBV6-6 with TRBJ2-7; the match to TRBD1 covers 8 bases. Germline CDR1 reads MNHNY; CDR2 reads SVGAGI (reference sequence). This CDR3 spans 15 amino acids. The V segment lost 2 bases and the J segment 5 bases; nucleotides outside the gene matches: 8. The CDR3 DNA sequence: TGTGCCAGCAGTTACCCTCAGGGGGCGATAAACGAGCAGTACTTC. Amino acid sequence: CASSYPQGAINEQYF.

The rearrangement joins TRBV27 to TRBJ2-1; TRBD2 might be the D (6 bases). The CDR3 has 15 amino acids. The ends were cut back, 3 bases at V and 0 bases at J, with 9 bases in the middle. The V gene's germline CDR1 is MNHEY and CDR2 SMNVEV (reference sequence). The DNA of the CDR3 is TGTGCCAGCAGTTTCGGGGACTTCTCCTACAATGAGCAGTTCTTC. Translated, it gives CASSFGDFSYNEQFF.

V usage is TRBV20-1 and J usage is TRBJ2-1; perhaps TRBD2 as D (5 bases). V lost 6 bases, J lost 8 bases, and 11 bases lay in between. The CDR3 consists of 11 residues. The germline CDR1 and CDR2 sequences are DFQATT and SNEGSKA (reference sequence). The CDR3 coding sequence is TGCAGTGCGCGAGTGGACTATGAGCAGTTCTTC. Protein sequence: CSARVDYEQFF.

The chain employs TRBV27 and TRBJ2-3; 8 bases line up with TRBD1. In germline, CDR1 is MNHEY, CDR2 SMNVEV (reference sequence). Trimming cost V 6 bases and J 8 bases; bases outside gene matches: 10. The CDR3 is made up of 14 amino acids. The CDR3 is CASSDRGSPVTQYF. Written as DNA, the CDR3 is TGTGCCAGCAGCGACAGGGGTTCTCCGGTTACGCAGTATTTT.

V is TRBV6-5 and J is TRBJ2-5; no firm D call. Between the trimmed V and J ends, which lost 2 bases and 2 bases, there was a span of 6 bases. From germline, CDR1 is MNHEY and CDR2 SVGAGI. There are 13 residues in the CDR3. The CDR3 sequence: CASSYGPQETQYF. DNA for the CDR3: TGTGCCAGCAGTTACGGGCCGCAAGAGACCCAGTACTTC.

J is TRBJ1-1 and V is TRBV6-5, with D uncertain. V was pared by 2 bases and J by 8 bases, with 9 bases between. Germline V CDR1 and CDR2: MNHEY, SVGAGI. The CDR3 extends over 12 amino acids. The CDR3 DNA is TGTGCCAGCAGTTACGGTGGCGGGGAAGCTTTCTTT. It specifies CASSYGGGEAFF.

This chain joins TRBV30 and TRBJ2-1, with D hard to call. Germline CDR1 is GTSNPN and CDR2 is SVGIG (reference sequence). The V and J ends lost 5 bases and 2 bases respectively, with 4 bases between them. This CDR3 has 11 residues. Here the CDR3 DNA reads TGTGCCTGGGAGCCCTACAATGAGCAGTTCTTC. Translating gives CAWEPYNEQFF.

J is TRBJ2-1 and V is TRBV7-9, with a weak D call TRBD2 (5 bases). The V end lost 4 bases, the J end lost 3 bases, and 19 bases lay between the germline ends. CDR1 and CDR2 (germline): SEHNR, FQNEAQ (reference sequence). The length of the CDR3 is 17 residues. The CDR3 coding sequence is TGTGCCAGCAGCTCACCCCTGAGAGGGTTCGGCTACAATGAGCAGTTCTTC. Protein product: CASSSPLRGFGYNEQFF.

The chain couples TRBV14 to TRBJ2-2; D gene unclear. Trimming removed 2 bases at V and 13 bases at J, with 14 bases between. Germline CDR1 is SGHDN and CDR2 is FVKESK. This CDR3 comprises 13 residues. This CDR3 is CASSQLGPPPLFF. The CDR3 DNA follows: TGTGCCAGCAGCCAACTAGGTCCTCCCCCGCTGTTTTTT. Full variable domain (missing parts from reference TRBV14 and TRBJ2-2): EAGVTQFPSHSVIEKGQTVTLRCDPISGHDNLYWYRRVMGKEIKFLLHFVKESKQDESGMPNNRFLAERTGGTYSTLKVQPAELEDSGVYFCASSQLGPPPLFFGEGSRLTVL.

A single count supports this clone. This chain connects TRBV5-1 to TRBJ2-1; 8 bases fit TRBD2. The CDR3 runs to 15 residues. CDR1 SGHRS and CDR2 YFSETQ come from the germline V gene. Trimming cost V 4 bases and J 5 bases; bases outside gene matches: 8. CDR3 bases: TGCGCCAGCAGCACCATAGCGGGGCCAAACAATGAGCAGTTCTTC. Translated: CASSTIAGPNNEQFF.

J is TRBJ2-7 and V is TRBV19; TRBD1 aligns across 9 bases. The ends lost 5 bases at V and 4 bases at J; junction bases unmatched: 6. Per germline, CDR1 LNHDA and CDR2 SQIVND (reference sequence). The CDR3 is 14 residues long. The CDR3 region has the DNA TGTGCCAGTAGTCCCGACAGGGGGGTATACGAGCAGTACTTC. Protein sequence: CASSPDRGVYEQYF.

The chain couples TRBV11-2 to TRBJ2-7; D not resolved. Germline CDR1 reads SGHAT; CDR2 reads FQNNGV. The length of the CDR3 is 12 residues. V lost 5 bases and J lost 12, with 17 bases in between. DNA for the CDR3: TGTGCCAGCAGCACAACGAACAGCTTTCTGTACTTC. Protein sequence: CASSTTNSFLYF.

The chain combines TRBV19 with TRBJ2-1, with D maybe TRBD1 (7 bases). The V and J ends lost 3 bases and 4 bases respectively, with 10 bases between them. From germline, CDR1 is LNHDA and CDR2 SQIVND (reference sequence). The CDR3 runs 14 residues. The CDR3 nucleotides are TGTGCCAGTAGTATCCAGGGGGGTTACAATGAGCAGTTCTTC. As protein: CASSIQGGYNEQFF. Based on the CDR3 plus reference TRBV19 and TRBJ2-1, the full variable domain is DGGITQSPKYLFRKEGQNVTLSCEQNLNHDAMYWYRQDPGQGLRLIYYSQIVNDFQKGDIAEGYSVSREKKESFPLTVTSAQKNPTAFYLCASSIQGGYNEQFFGPGTRLTVL.

This clone was counted a single time. The chain recombines TRBV2 with TRBJ2-3; D possibly corresponds to TRBD1 (6 bases). Germline values: CDR1 SNHLY, CDR2 FYNNEI. Trimming left V 8 bases short and J 4 bases short, with 13 bases between. This CDR3 region has 13 residues. The CDR3: CASPDRIPDTQYF. CDR3 DNA: TGTGCCAGCCCCGACAGGATCCCAGATACGCAGTATTTT.

Worth noting for this clone: Within the sample, other DNA sequences also encode this same CDR3. The chain is built from TRBV7-6 and TRBJ2-1; 11 bases match TRBD1. Germline V gives CDR1 SGHVS, CDR2 FNYEAQ. This CDR3 is 17 amino acids long. The V gene end was trimmed by 7 bases and the J gene end by 0 bases; junction bases not matched to a gene: 8. For the CDR3, the DNA is TGTGCCAGCACAGGACAGGGGGCCTATAGCTCCTACAATGAGCAGTTCTTC. Protein product: CASTGQGAYSSYNEQFF.

This chain links TRBV5-1 with TRBJ1-2; D not resolved. This CDR3 spans 13 amino acids. Deletions cut 4 bases from V and 7 bases from J, with 14 bases between. The V gene's germline CDR1 is SGHRS and CDR2 YFSETQ. CDR3 protein: CASSVDTSIGYTF. CDR3 coding DNA: TGCGCCAGCAGCGTAGACACAAGCATTGGCTACACCTTC.

The CDR3 is CASTLTGMNTEAFF. In DNA form, the CDR3 reads TGTGCCAGTACCTTGACAGGAATGAACACTGAAGCTTTCTTT. The chain employs TRBV19 and TRBJ1-1, with D possibly being TRBD1 (6 bases). The CDR3 covers 14 residues. CDR1 is LNHDA and CDR2 is SQIVND in the germline V gene (reference sequence). Trimming took off 7 bases at V and 0 bases at J, with 12 bases between the two ends.